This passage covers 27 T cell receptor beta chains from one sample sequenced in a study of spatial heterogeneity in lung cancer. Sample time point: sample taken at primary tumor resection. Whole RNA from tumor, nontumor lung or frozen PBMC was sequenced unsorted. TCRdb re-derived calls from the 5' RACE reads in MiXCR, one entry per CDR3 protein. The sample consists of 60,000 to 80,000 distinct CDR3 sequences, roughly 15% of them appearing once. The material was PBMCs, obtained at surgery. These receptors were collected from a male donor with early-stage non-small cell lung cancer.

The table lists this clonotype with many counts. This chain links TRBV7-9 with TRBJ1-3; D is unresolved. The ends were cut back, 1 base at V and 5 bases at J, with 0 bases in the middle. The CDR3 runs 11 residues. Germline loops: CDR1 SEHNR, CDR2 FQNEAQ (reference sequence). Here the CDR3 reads CASSLGNTIYF. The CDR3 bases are TGTGCCAGCAGCTTAGGAAACACCATATATTTT. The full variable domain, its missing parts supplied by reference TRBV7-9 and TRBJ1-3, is DTGVSQNPRHKITKRGQNVTFRCDPISEHNRLYWYRQTLGQGPEFLTYFQNEAQLEKSRLLSDRFSAERPKGSFSTLEIQRTEQGDSAMYLCASSLGNTIYFGEGSWLTVV.

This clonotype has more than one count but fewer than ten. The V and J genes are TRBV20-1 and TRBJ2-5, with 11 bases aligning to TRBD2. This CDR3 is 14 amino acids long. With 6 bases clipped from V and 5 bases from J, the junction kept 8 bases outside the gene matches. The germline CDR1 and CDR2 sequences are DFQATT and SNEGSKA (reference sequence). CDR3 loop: CSAPLAGVEETQYF. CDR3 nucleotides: TGCAGTGCACCACTAGCGGGAGTAGAGGAGACCCAGTACTTC.

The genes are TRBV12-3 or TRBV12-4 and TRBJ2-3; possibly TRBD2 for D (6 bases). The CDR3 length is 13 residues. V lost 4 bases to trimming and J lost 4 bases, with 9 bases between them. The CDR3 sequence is CASSWTIADTQYF. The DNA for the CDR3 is TGTGCCAGCAGTTGGACTATCGCAGATACGCAGTATTTT.

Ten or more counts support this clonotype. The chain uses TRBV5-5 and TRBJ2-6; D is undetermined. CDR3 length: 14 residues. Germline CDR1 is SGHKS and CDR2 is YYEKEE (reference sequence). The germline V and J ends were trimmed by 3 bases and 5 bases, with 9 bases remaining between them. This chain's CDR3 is CASSSVGRANVLTF. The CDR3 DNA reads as TGTGCCAGCAGCTCCGTGGGCAGGGCCAACGTCCTGACTTTC.

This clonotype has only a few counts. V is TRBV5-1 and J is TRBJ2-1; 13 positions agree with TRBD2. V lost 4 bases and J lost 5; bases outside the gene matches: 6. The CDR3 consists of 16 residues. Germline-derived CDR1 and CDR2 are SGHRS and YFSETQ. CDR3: CASSQQGLAGDNEQFF. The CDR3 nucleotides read TGCGCCAGCAGCCAGCAAGGACTAGCGGGGGACAATGAGCAGTTCTTC.

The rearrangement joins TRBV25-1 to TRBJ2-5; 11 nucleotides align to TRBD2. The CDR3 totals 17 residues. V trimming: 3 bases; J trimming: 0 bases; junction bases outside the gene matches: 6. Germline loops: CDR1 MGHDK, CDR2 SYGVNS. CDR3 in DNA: TGTGCCAGCAGTGACCCGGGACTAGCGGCGTACCAAGAGACCCAGTACTTC. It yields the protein CASSDPGLAAYQETQYF. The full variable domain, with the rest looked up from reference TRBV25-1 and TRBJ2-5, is EADIYQTPRYLVIGTGKKITLECSQTMGHDKMYWYQQDPGMELHLIHYSYGVNSTEKGDLSSESTVSRIRTEHFPLTLESARPSHTSQYLCASSDPGLAAYQETQYFGPGTRLLVL.

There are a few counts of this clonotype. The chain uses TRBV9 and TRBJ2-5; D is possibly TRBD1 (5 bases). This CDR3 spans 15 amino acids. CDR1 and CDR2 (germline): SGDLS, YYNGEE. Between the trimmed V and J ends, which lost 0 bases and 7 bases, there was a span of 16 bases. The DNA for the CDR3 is TGTGCCAGCAGCGTAGGATCCCAGGGAATGGGGACCCAGTACTTC. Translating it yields CASSVGSQGMGTQYF.

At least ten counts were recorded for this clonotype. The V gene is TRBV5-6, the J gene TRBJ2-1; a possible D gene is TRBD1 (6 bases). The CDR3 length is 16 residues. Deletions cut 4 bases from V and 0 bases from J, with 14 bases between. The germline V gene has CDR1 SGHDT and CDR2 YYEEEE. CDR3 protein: CASSHPSDSSYNEQFF. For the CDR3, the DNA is TGTGCCAGCAGCCATCCTTCGGACAGCTCCTACAATGAGCAGTTCTTC. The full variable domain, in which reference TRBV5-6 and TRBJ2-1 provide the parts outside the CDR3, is DAGVTQSPTHLIKTRGQQVTLRCSPKSGHDTVSWYQQALGQGPQFIFQYYEEEERQRGNFPDRFSGHQFPNYSSELNVNALLLGDSALYLCASSHPSDSSYNEQFFGPGTRLTVL.

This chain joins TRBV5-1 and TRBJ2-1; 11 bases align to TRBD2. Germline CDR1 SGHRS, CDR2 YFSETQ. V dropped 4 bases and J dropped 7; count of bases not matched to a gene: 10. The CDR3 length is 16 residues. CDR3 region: CASSTTSGAGTNEQFF. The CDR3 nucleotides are TGCGCCAGCAGCACGACTAGCGGGGCTGGGACTAATGAGCAGTTCTTC.

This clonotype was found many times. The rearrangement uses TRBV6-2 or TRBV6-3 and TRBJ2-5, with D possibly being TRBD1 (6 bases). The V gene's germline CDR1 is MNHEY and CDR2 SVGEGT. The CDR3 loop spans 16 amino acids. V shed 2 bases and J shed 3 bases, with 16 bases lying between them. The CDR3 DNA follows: TGTGCCAGCAGTTACCCTTTCAAAACAGGGAAAGAGACCCAGTACTTC. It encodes CASSYPFKTGKETQYF.

The CDR3 DNA follows: TGTGCCAGCAGCCCTAATCGTGGGGGCACTGAAGCTTTCTTT. Translated: CASSPNRGGTEAFF. The chain uses TRBV7-3 and TRBJ1-1, with D perhaps TRBD1 (5 bases). Germline V gene data show CDR1 as SGHTA and CDR2 as FQGTGA. The V end was cut by 5 bases, the J end by 4 bases, with 14 bases between. The CDR3 runs to 14 residues.

The CDR3 spells CASSPAGEGNGELFF. CDR3 nucleotide sequence: TGTGCCAGCAGCCCAGCGGGAGAGGGAAACGGGGAGCTGTTTTTT. The chain recombines TRBV4-2 with TRBJ2-2, with TRBD2 identical over 8 bases. Trimming removed 4 bases from V and 7 bases from J; junction bases left unmatched: 8. CDR3 length equals 15 residues. CDR1 is LGHNA, CDR2 YNFKEQ, per germline.

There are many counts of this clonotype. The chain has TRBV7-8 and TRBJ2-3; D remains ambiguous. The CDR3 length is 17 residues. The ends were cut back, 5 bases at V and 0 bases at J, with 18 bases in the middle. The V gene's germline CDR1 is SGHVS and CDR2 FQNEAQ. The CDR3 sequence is CASSSPLMALSTDTQYF. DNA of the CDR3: TGTGCCAGCAGCAGCCCGCTGATGGCCCTTAGCACAGATACGCAGTATTTT.

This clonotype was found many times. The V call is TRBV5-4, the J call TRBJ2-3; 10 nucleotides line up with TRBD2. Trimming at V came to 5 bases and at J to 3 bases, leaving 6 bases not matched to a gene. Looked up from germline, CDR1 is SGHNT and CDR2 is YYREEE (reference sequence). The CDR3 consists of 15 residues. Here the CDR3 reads CASRLAGLGTDTQYF. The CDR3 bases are TGTGCCAGCAGACTAGCGGGACTAGGGACAGATACGCAGTATTTT. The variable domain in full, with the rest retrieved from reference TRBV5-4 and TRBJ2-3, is ETGVTQSPTHLIKTRGQQVTLRCSSQSGHNTVSWYQQALGQGPQFIFQYYREEENGRGNFPPRFSGLQFPNYSSELNVNALELDDSALYLCASRLAGLGTDTQYFGPGTRLTVL.

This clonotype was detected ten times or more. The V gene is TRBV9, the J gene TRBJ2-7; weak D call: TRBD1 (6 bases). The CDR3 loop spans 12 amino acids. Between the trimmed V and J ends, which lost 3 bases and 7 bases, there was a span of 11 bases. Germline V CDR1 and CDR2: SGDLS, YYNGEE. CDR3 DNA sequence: TGTGCCAGCAGCGCACAGGGAACTGAGCAGTACTTC. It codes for CASSAQGTEQYF. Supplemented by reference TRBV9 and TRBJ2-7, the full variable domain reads DSGVTQTPKHLITATGQRVTLRCSPRSGDLSVYWYQQSLDQGLQFLIQYYNGEERAKGNILERFSAQQFPDLHSELNLSSLELGDSALYFCASSAQGTEQYFGPGTRLTVT.

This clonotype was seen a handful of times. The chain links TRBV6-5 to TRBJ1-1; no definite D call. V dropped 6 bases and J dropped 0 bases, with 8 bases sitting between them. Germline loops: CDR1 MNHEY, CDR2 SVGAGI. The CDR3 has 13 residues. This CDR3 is CASRNQVNTEAFF. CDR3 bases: TGTGCCAGCAGAAACCAGGTGAACACTGAAGCTTTCTTT.

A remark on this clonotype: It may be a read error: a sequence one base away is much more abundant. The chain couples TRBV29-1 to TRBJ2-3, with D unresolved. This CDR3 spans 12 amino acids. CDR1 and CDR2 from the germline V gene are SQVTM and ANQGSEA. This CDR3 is CSVARTTDMQYF. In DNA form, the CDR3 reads TGCAGCGTTGCCCGTACAACAGATATGCAGTATTTT.

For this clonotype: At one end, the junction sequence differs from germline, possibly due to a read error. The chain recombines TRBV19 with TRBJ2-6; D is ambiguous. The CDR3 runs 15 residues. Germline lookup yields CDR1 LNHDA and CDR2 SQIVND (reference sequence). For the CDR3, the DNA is TGTGCCAGTAGTTTAGAAGCGACTGGGGCCAACGTCCTGACTTTC. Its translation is CASSLEATGANVLTF.

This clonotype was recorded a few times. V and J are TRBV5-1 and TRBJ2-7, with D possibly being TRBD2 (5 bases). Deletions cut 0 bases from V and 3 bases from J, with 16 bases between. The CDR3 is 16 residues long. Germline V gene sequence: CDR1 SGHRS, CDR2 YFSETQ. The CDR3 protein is CASSLEGGAGSYEQYF. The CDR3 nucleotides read TGCGCCAGCAGCTTGGAAGGCGGCGCGGGTAGCTACGAGCAGTACTTC.

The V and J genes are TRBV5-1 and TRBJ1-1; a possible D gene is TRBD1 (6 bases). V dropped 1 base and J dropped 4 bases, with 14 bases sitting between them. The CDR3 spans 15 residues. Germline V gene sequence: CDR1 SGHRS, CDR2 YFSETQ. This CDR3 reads CASSLSTGGGTEAFF. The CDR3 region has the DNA TGCGCCAGCAGCTTGTCTACCGGGGGCGGCACTGAAGCTTTCTTT.

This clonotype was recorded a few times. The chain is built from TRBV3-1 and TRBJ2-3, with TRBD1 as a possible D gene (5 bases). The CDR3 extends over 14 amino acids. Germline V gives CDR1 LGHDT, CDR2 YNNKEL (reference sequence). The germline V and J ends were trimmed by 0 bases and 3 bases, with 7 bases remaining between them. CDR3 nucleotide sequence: TGTGCCAGCAGCCAAGATCCAGGGACAGATACGCAGTATTTT. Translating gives CASSQDPGTDTQYF.

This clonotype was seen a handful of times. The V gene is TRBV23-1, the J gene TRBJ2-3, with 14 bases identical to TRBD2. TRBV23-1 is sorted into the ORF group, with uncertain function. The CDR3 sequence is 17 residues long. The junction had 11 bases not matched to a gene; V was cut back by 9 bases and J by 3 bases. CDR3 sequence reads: CARIAPRTSGRTDTQYF. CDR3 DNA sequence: TGCGCCAGAATCGCCCCCCGGACTAGCGGGAGGACAGATACGCAGTATTTT.

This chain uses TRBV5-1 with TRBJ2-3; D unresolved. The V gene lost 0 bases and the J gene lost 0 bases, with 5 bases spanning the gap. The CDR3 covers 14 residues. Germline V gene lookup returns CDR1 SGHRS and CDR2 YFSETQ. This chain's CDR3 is CASSLGGSTDTQYF. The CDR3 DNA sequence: TGCGCCAGCAGCTTGGGAGGTAGCACAGATACGCAGTATTTT.

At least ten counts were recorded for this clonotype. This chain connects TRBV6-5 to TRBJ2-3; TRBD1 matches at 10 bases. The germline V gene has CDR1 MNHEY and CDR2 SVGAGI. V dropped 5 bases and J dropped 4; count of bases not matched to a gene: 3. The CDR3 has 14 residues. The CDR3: CASSRDRGPDTQYF. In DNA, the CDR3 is TGTGCCAGCAGTCGGGACAGGGGTCCAGATACGCAGTATTTT.

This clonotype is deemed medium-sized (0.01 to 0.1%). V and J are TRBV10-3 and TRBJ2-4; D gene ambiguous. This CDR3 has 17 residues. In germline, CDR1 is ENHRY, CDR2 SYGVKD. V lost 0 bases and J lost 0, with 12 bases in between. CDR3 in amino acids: CAISESPSLLAKNIQYF. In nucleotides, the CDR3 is TGTGCCATCAGTGAGTCTCCAAGTCTACTAGCCAAAAACATTCAGTACTTC.

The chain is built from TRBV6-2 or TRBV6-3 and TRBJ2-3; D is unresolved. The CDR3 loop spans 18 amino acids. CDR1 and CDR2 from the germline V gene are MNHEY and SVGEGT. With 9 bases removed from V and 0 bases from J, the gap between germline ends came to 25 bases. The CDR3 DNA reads TGTGCCAGTAGTACTCAGCGCGGCCCAACTACTAGCACAGATACGCAGTATTTT. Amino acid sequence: CASSTQRGPTTSTDTQYF.

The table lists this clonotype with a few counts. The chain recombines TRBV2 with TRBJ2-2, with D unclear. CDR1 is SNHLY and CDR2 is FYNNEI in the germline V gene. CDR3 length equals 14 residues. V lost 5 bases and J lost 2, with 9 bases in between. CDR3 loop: CASSPKGNTGELFF. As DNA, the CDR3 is TGTGCCAGCAGTCCGAAGGGCAACACCGGGGAGCTGTTTTTT.